This passage covers 30 T cell receptor beta chains from one sample sequenced in a study of blood T cell repertoires in COVID-19. Repertoires were generated with immunoSEQ multiplex PCR, while TCRdb's copy carries only in-frame clones and drops some. Altogether some 83,000 clones are present, approximately 90% being singletons, with the ten largest covering less than 2.5%. Input material: peripheral blood. These receptors all come from a man aged 50 to 60 with acute or convalescent COVID-19.

The CDR3 reads CASSPRSGRGEQFF. The DNA for the CDR3 is TGTGCCAGCTCACCACGGTCGGGTAGGGGTGAGCAGTTCTTC. The J gene is TRBJ2-1, the V gene TRBV18, with a tentative D call TRBD1 (5 bases). CDR3 length equals 14 residues. The V end lost 1 base, the J end lost 9 bases, and 13 bases lay between the germline ends. The germline V gene has CDR1 KGHSH and CDR2 LQKENI.

CDR3 sequence: CASSPGLAGGSYEQYF. In DNA, the CDR3 is TGCGCCAGCAGCCCGGGACTAGCGGGAGGCTCCTACGAGCAGTACTTC. The chain combines TRBV5-1 with TRBJ2-7, with 15 bases identical to TRBD2. V was pared by 4 bases and J by 0 bases, with 2 bases of the junction left unmatched. CDR3 size: 16 residues. Germline CDR1 and CDR2: SGHRS and YFSETQ.

The chain carries TRBV6-5 and TRBJ1-5, with D possibly matching TRBD1 (6 bases). This CDR3 has 15 amino acids. V dropped 5 bases and J dropped 4 bases, with 15 bases sitting between them. CDR1 is MNHEY, CDR2 SVGAGI, per germline. CDR3 amino acids: CASSPRGHSNQPQHF. The CDR3 DNA reads as TGTGCCAGCAGTCCCCGGGGACACTCTAATCAGCCCCAGCATTTT.

The gene calls are TRBV11-2 and TRBJ2-1; D is unclear. The germline V gene has CDR1 SGHAT and CDR2 FQNNGV. The germline V and J ends were trimmed by 5 bases and 6 bases, with 14 bases remaining between them. The CDR3 covers 14 residues. The DNA of the CDR3 is TGTGCCAGCAGCAGTCAAATAGAGGCCAATGAGCAGTTCTTC. This encodes CASSSQIEANEQFF.

The V and J genes are TRBV24-1 and TRBJ2-1; D possibly corresponds to TRBD1 (6 bases). This CDR3 has 14 residues. Germline CDR1 KGHDR, CDR2 SFDVKD. The germline V and J ends were trimmed by 8 bases and 5 bases, with 15 bases remaining between them. The CDR3 spells CATNGTYLNNEQFF. CDR3 nucleotide sequence: TGTGCCACCAACGGGACATACCTAAACAATGAGCAGTTCTTC.

The rearrangement joins TRBV6-5 to TRBJ1-2; TRBD1 is a possible D gene (5 bases). Trimming left V 8 bases short and J 0 bases short, with 13 bases between. Germline assignment: CDR1 MNHEY and CDR2 SVGAGI. The CDR3 is 14 residues long. The CDR3: CASSRVGSNYGYTF. DNA for the CDR3: TGTGCCAGCTCCAGGGTCGGCTCTAACTATGGCTACACCTTC.

The J gene is TRBJ2-1, the V gene TRBV9; 7 bases agree with TRBD1. The CDR3 runs to 15 residues. CDR1 and CDR2 (germline): SGDLS, YYNGEE. The V gene end was trimmed by 4 bases and the J gene end by 8 bases; junction bases not matched to a gene: 12. The CDR3 DNA is TGTGCCAGCAGCTTAAGACAGGGTGTTGGGGATGAGCAGTTCTTC. Amino acid sequence: CASSLRQGVGDEQFF.

The chain is built from TRBV3-1 (or the pseudogene TRBV3-2) and TRBJ2-7, with TRBD2 matching over 11 bases. V lost 0 bases, J lost 3 bases, and 4 bases stayed unmatched. The CDR3 extends over 16 amino acids. CDR1 and CDR2 (germline): LGHDT, YNNKEL (reference sequence). Here the CDR3 DNA reads TGTGCCAGCAGCCAAGACCGACTAGCGGGGTTCTACGAGCAGTACGTC. Amino acid sequence: CASSQDRLAGFYEQYV.

DNA for the CDR3: TGCGCCAGCAGCCCGGACAGGGGCCAGATTAAGAATGAGCAGTTCTTC. Protein: CASSPDRGQIKNEQFF. This chain links TRBV4-3 with TRBJ2-1; 9 nucleotides match TRBD1. CDR3 length equals 16 residues. Trimming removed 4 bases from V and 7 bases from J; junction bases left unmatched: 11. Germline CDR1 is LGHNA and CDR2 is YSLEER.

The rearrangement joins TRBV19 to TRBJ2-3; TRBD2 aligns across 8 bases. This CDR3 is 15 amino acids long. Germline loops: CDR1 LNHDA, CDR2 SQIVND (reference sequence). Germline trimming cut 4 bases from V and 1 base from J; bases unmatched to any gene: 4. DNA for the CDR3: TGTGCCAGTAGTACCCGGGGGGGCGGCACAGATACGCAGTATTTT. Amino acid sequence: CASSTRGGGTDTQYF.

This sequence joins TRBV2 and TRBJ1-6; the D gene is possibly TRBD1 (5 bases). The germline V gene encodes CDR1 SNHLY and CDR2 FYNNEI. Trimming removed 0 bases at V and 7 bases at J, with 13 bases between. The CDR3 covers 16 residues. In nucleotides, the CDR3 is TGTGCCAGCAGTGAAGCTTGGGGCAGTTGGAATTCACCCCTCCACTTT. This translates into CASSEAWGSWNSPLHF.

The CDR3 protein is CAWSTGGYNEKLFF. DNA for the CDR3: TGTGCCTGGAGTACAGGGGGATATAATGAAAAACTGTTTTTT. The rearrangement uses TRBV30 and TRBJ1-4; 8 bases agree with TRBD1. The CDR3 runs 14 residues. The trim removed 2 bases at V and 4 bases at J, leaving 3 bases unmatched. The germline CDR1 and CDR2 sequences are GTSNPN and SVGIG (reference sequence).

The chain has TRBV6-6 and TRBJ2-5; 9 bases agree with TRBD2. V lost 0 bases and J lost 7; bases outside the gene matches: 6. The germline V gene encodes CDR1 MNHNY and CDR2 SVGAGI (reference sequence). The CDR3 length is 15 residues. CDR3 residues: CASSYSIGSGGTQYF. In nucleotides, the CDR3 is TGTGCCAGCAGTTACTCGATCGGTAGCGGGGGGACCCAGTACTTC.

The J gene is TRBJ2-2, the V gene TRBV27, with TRBD1 matching 7 bases. The CDR3 totals 13 residues. Trimming at V came to 6 bases and at J to 9 bases, leaving 7 bases not matched to a gene. CDR1 and CDR2 (germline): MNHEY, SMNVEV (reference sequence). The CDR3 protein is CASSLTGDRELFF. The CDR3 nucleotides read TGTGCCAGCAGCCTTACAGGGGACCGGGAGCTGTTTTTT.

The genes are TRBV2 and TRBJ2-3; 12 bases match TRBD2. Per the germline V gene, CDR1 is SNHLY and CDR2 is FYNNEI. V was pared by 9 bases and J by 0 bases, with 10 bases of the junction left unmatched. The CDR3 runs 17 residues. The CDR3 sequence: CASGWLAGGPSTDTQYF. CDR3 sequence (DNA): TGTGCCAGTGGATGGCTAGCGGGAGGGCCTAGCACAGATACGCAGTATTTT.

This chain joins TRBV30 and TRBJ1-6; weak D call: TRBD1 (6 bases). Trimming removed 3 bases from V and 10 bases from J, with 13 bases in between. There are 13 residues in the CDR3. The germline CDR1 and CDR2 sequences are GTSNPN and SVGIG (reference sequence). The CDR3 DNA reads as TGTGCCTGGAGAGCAGACAGGACGTCACCCCTCCACTTT. Translation gives CAWRADRTSPLHF.

V usage is TRBV4-2 and J usage is TRBJ2-1; the match to TRBD2 covers 7 bases. Germline loops: CDR1 LGHNA, CDR2 YNFKEQ. V lost 4 bases to trimming and J lost 4 bases; unmatched junction nucleotides: 7. CDR3 length equals 15 residues. Written as DNA, the CDR3 is TGTGCCAGCAGCCCTCGCCTTAGCGGGTACAATGAGCAGTTCTTC. Encoded protein: CASSPRLSGYNEQFF.

This chain uses TRBV20-1 with TRBJ1-1, with D hard to call. The germline gives CDR1 DFQATT, CDR2 SNEGSKA (reference sequence). V gave up 7 bases and J gave up 2 bases, with 5 bases separating them. This CDR3 spans 10 amino acids. This chain's CDR3 is CSVSNTEAFF. The CDR3 region has the DNA TGCAGTGTGTCTAACACTGAAGCTTTCTTT.

This clone was recorded once. The chain couples TRBV6-1 to TRBJ2-1; 13 nucleotides line up with TRBD2. Germline CDR1 is MNHNS and CDR2 is SASEGT. The CDR3 length is 18 residues. The trim removed 4 bases at V and 0 bases at J, leaving 6 bases unmatched. The CDR3 DNA reads as TGTGCCAGCAGTGGGACTAGCGGGGGATGGAGCTCCTACAATGAGCAGTTCTTC. It translates to CASSGTSGGWSSYNEQFF.

J is TRBJ2-3 and V is TRBV11-2; D is unresolved. The CDR3 has 14 amino acids. Germline V gives CDR1 SGHAT, CDR2 FQNNGV. V lost 10 bases to trimming and J lost 10 bases, with 24 bases between them. CDR3 residues: CATSLETLSRPQYF. DNA of the CDR3: TGTGCCACCTCCTTAGAGACATTGTCTCGCCCGCAGTATTTT.

The CDR3 loop reads CASSPLGGAGPGLEQYF. The CDR3 bases are TGTGCCAGCAGTCCCCTCGGGGGGGCCGGTCCGGGACTCGAGCAGTACTTC. The genes are TRBV28 and TRBJ2-7; TRBD2 matches at 8 bases. The CDR3 covers 17 residues. Germline V gene sequence: CDR1 MDHEN, CDR2 SYDVKM. V shed 5 bases, J shed 6 bases, and the junction held 18 bases outside the gene matches. The full variable domain, rest sourced from reference TRBV28 and TRBJ2-7, is DVKVTQSSRYLVKRTGEKVFLECVQDMDHENMFWYRQDPGLGLRLIYFSYDVKMKEKGDIPEGYSVSREKKERFSLILESASTNQTSMYLCASSPLGGAGPGLEQYFGPGTRLTVT.

This chain links TRBV7-2 with TRBJ1-5; the match to TRBD1 covers 9 bases. Germline CDR1 SGHTA, CDR2 FQGNSA. Germline trimming cut 5 bases from V and 6 bases from J; bases unmatched to any gene: 5. The CDR3 is 14 amino acids. CDR3 DNA sequence: TGTGCCAGCAGCGCCAACAGGGGGCTTCAGCCCCAGCATTTT. Translation gives CASSANRGLQPQHF. The whole variable domain, remainder taken from reference TRBV7-2 and TRBJ1-5, is GAGVSQSPSNKVTEKGKDVELRCDPISGHTALYWYRQSLGQGLEFLIYFQGNSAPDKSGLPSDRFSAERTGGSVSTLTIQRTQQEDSAVYLCASSANRGLQPQHFGDGTRLSIL.

The sample holds one count of this clone. The rearrangement joins TRBV10-3 to TRBJ2-6, with 11 bases aligning to TRBD1. Trimming took 0 bases from V and 2 from J; bases not matched to a gene: 0. The germline V gene encodes CDR1 ENHRY and CDR2 SYGVKD. This CDR3 spans 17 amino acids. The CDR3 loop reads CAISESGQGAGANVLTF. In DNA, the CDR3 is TGTGCCATCAGTGAGTCGGGACAGGGGGCTGGGGCCAACGTCCTGACTTTC.

The rearrangement joins TRBV21-1 to TRBJ2-5; the table calls TRBD2, which could not be checked here. TRBV21-1 is tagged as a pseudogene. The CDR3 is 15 amino acids. CDR3 in amino acids: CASSKVPLDQETQYF. The CDR3 DNA reads as TGTGCCAGCAGCAAAGTCCCCCTCGACCAAGAGACCCAGTACTTC.

V usage is TRBV11-2 and J usage is TRBJ1-1; 8 bases line up with TRBD1. This CDR3 is built from 16 residues. The germline V gene encodes CDR1 SGHAT and CDR2 FQNNGV. V was pared by 6 bases and J by 5 bases, with 14 bases of the junction left unmatched. The CDR3 protein is CASSRLLRQGWTEAFF. DNA for the CDR3: TGTGCCAGCAGTCGACTACTGAGACAGGGGTGGACTGAAGCTTTCTTT.

The rearrangement uses TRBV15 and TRBJ2-1; tentative D call: TRBD2 (6 bases). The CDR3 is 16 amino acids. Per the germline V gene, CDR1 is LNHNV and CDR2 is YYDKDF (reference sequence). Trimming took off 0 bases at V and 4 bases at J, with 13 bases between the two ends. The CDR3 nucleotides are TGTGCCACCAGCAGAGATTTGGCGGGGAGTTACAATGAGCAGTTCTTC. Its protein product is CATSRDLAGSYNEQFF.

The rearrangement uses TRBV12-3 or TRBV12-4 and TRBJ1-1; possible D gene TRBD1, 5 bases. V was pared by 6 bases and J by 3 bases, with 11 bases between. This CDR3 contains 13 residues. CDR3 DNA sequence: TGTGCCAGCAGCCAACAGGTGCACACTGAAGCTTTCTTT. Its translation: CASSQQVHTEAFF.

In this sample, this clone turned up a few times. V and J are TRBV2 and TRBJ1-2; D gene ambiguous. The CDR3 has 15 residues. Trimming pared 4 bases from V and 7 bases from J, leaving 19 bases between. Germline-derived CDR1 and CDR2 are SNHLY and FYNNEI. CDR3 nucleotide sequence: TGTGCCAGCAGTGGGATGGAGGGAAACATCCCTGGCTACACCTTC. This translates into CASSGMEGNIPGYTF.

The chain couples TRBV9 to TRBJ1-1; a possible D gene is TRBD1 (5 bases). This CDR3 is 15 amino acids long. V was trimmed by 4 bases and J by 0 bases, leaving 13 bases between them. Germline V gene sequence: CDR1 SGDLS, CDR2 YYNGEE. The CDR3 sequence: CASSTLTGVNTEAFF. CDR3 bases: TGTGCCAGCAGCACTTTGACGGGGGTGAACACTGAAGCTTTCTTT.

The CDR3 spells CATSGLPPGVQYF. The CDR3 bases are TGTGCCACCAGTGGCCTCCCCCCAGGGGTGCAGTACTTC. The chain uses TRBV24-1 and TRBJ2-4, with a possible D match to TRBD1 (6 bases). Trimming cost V 5 bases and J 13 bases, with 17 bases left between them. Germline-derived CDR1 and CDR2 are KGHDR and SFDVKD. The CDR3 contains 13 residues.